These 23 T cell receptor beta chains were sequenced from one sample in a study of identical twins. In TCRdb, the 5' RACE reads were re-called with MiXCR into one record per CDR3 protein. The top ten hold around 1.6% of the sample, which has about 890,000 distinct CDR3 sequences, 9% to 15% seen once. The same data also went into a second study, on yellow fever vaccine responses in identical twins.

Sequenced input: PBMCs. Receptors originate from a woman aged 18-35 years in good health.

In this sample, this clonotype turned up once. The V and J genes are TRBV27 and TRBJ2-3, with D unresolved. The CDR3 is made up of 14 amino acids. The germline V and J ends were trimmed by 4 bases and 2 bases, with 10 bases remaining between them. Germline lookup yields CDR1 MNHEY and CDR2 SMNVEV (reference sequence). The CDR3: CASSSEFYTDTQYF. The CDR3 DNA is TGTGCCAGCAGTTCCGAATTTTACACAGATACGCAGTATTTT.

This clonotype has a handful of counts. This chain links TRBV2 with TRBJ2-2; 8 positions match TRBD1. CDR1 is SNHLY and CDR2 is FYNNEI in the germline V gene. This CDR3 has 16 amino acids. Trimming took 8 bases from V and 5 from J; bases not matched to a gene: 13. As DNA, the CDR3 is TGTGCCAGCTGGTCGAGACAGGGGCTTTTGACCGGGGAGCTGTTTTTT. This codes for CASWSRQGLLTGELFF. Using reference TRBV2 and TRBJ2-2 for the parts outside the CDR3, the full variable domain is EPEVTQTPSHQVTQMGQEVILRCVPISNHLYFYWYRQILGQKVEFLVSFYNNEISEKSEIFDDQFSVERPDGSNFTLKIRSTKLEDSAMYFCASWSRQGLLTGELFFGEGSRLTVL.

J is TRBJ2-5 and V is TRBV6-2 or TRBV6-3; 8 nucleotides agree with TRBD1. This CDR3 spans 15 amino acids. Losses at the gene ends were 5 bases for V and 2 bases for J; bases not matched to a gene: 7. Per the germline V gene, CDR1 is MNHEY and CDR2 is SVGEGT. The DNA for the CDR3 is TGTGCCAGCAGTACGGGACAGGCGGGACAAGAGACCCAGTACTTC. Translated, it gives CASSTGQAGQETQYF.

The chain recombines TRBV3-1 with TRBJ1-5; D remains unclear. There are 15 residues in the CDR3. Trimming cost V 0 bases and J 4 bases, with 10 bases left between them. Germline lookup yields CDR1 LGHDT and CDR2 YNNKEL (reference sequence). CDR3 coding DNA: TGTGCCAGCAGCCAAGATACGGCAGCTAATCAGCCCCAGCATTTT. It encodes CASSQDTAANQPQHF.

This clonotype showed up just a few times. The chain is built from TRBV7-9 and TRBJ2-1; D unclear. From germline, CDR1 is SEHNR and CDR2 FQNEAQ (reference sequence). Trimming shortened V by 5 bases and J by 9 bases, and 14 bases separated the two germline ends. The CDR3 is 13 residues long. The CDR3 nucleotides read TGTGCCAGCAGCCGGCACCAGCCCTCTGAGCAGTTCTTC. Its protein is CASSRHQPSEQFF.

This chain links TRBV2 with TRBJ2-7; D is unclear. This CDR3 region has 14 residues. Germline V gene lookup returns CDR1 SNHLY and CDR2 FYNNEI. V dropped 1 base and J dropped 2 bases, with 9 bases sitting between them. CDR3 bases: TGTGCCAGCAGTGAAGAAAGGATGACCTACGAGCAGTACTTC. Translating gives CASSEERMTYEQYF.

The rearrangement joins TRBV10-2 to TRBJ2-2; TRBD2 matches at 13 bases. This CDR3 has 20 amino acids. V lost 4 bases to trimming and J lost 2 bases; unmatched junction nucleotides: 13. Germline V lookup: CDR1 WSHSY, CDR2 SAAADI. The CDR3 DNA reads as TGCGCCAGCAGTGTAAGACTAGCGGGAGGCCTGGAGTATAACACCGGGGAGCTGTTTTTT. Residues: CASSVRLAGGLEYNTGELFF.

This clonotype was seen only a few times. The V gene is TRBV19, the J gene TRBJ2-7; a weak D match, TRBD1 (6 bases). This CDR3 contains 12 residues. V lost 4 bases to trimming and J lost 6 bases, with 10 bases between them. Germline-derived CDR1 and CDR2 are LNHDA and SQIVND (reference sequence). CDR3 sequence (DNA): TGTGCCAGTAGTACAACAGGGATCGAGCAGTACTTC. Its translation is CASSTTGIEQYF.

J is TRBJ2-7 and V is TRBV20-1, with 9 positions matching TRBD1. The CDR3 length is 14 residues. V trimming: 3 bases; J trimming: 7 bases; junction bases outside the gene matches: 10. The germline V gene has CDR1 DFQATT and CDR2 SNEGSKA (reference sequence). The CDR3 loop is CSASIQGARGEQYV. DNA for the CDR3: TGCAGTGCTAGCATACAGGGGGCCCGCGGGGAGCAGTACGTC.

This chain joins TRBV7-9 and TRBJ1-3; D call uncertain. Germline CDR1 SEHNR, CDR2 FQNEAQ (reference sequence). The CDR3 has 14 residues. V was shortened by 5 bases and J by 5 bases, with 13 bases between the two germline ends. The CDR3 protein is CASSHRTDRNTIYF. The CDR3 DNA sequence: TGTGCCAGCAGCCACCGGACGGACCGAAACACCATATATTTT.

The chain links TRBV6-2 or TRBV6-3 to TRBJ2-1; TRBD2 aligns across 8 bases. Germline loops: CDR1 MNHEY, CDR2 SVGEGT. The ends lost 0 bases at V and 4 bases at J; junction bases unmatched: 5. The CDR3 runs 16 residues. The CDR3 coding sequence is TGTGCCAGCAGTTACTCGTGGGTAGCGGGGTACAATGAGCAGTTCTTC. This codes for CASSYSWVAGYNEQFF.

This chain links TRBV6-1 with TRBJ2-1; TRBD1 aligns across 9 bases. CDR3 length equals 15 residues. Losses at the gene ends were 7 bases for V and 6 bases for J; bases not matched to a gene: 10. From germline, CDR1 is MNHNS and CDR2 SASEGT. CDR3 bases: TGTGCCAGCAATATTCCGGGACAGGGACGCAATGAGCAGTTCTTC. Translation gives CASNIPGQGRNEQFF.

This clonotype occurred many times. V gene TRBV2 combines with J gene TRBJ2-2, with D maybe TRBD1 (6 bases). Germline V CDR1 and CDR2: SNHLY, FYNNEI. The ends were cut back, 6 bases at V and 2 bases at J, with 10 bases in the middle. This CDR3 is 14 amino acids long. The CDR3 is CASRTGLNTGELFF. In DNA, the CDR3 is TGTGCCAGCAGAACAGGGTTAAACACCGGGGAGCTGTTTTTT. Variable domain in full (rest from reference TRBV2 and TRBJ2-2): EPEVTQTPSHQVTQMGQEVILRCVPISNHLYFYWYRQILGQKVEFLVSFYNNEISEKSEIFDDQFSVERPDGSNFTLKIRSTKLEDSAMYFCASRTGLNTGELFFGEGSRLTVL.

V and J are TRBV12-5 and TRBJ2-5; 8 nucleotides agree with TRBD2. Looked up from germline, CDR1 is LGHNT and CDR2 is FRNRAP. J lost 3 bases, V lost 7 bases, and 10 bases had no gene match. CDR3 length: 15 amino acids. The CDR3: CASAHPGLVEETQYF. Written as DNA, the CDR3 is TGTGCTAGTGCCCACCCGGGACTAGTCGAAGAGACCCAGTACTTC.

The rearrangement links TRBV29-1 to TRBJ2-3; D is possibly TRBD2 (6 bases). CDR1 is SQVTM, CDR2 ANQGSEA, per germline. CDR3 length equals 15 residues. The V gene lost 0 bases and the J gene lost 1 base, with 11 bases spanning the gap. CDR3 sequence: CSVEDLGLRTDTQYF. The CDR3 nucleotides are TGCAGCGTTGAAGATTTGGGACTTCGCACAGATACGCAGTATTTT.

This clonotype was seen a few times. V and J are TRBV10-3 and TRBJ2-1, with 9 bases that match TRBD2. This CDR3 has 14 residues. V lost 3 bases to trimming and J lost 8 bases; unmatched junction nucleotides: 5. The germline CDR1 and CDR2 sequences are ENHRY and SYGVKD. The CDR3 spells CAISDGGRGDEQFF. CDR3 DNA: TGTGCCATCAGTGACGGCGGGAGGGGAGATGAGCAGTTCTTC.

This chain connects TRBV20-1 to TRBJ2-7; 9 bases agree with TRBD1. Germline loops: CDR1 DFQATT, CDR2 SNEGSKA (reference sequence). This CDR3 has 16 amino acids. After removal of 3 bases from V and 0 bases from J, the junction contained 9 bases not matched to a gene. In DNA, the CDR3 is TGCAGTGCTAGTGGTCCCGGACAGGGGCCCTCCTACGAGCAGTACTTC. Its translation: CSASGPGQGPSYEQYF.

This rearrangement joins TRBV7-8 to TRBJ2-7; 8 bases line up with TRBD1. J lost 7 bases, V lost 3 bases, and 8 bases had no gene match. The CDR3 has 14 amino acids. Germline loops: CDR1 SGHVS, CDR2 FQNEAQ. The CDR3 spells CASSLDRVRAEQYV. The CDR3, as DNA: TGTGCCAGCAGCTTGGACAGGGTACGTGCTGAGCAGTACGTC.

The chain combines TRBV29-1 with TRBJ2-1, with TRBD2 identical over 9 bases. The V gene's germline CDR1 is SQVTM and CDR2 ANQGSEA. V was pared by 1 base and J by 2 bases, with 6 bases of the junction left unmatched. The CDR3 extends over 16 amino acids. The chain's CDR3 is CSVEGLAGAPYNEQFF. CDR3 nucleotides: TGCAGCGTTGAAGGGTTAGCGGGAGCCCCCTACAATGAGCAGTTCTTC.

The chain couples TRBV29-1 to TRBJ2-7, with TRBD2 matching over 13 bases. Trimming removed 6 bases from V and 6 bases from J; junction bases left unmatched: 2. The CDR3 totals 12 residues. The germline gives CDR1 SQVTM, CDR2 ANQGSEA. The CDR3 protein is CSVGTSGTEQYF. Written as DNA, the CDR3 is TGCAGCGTGGGGACTAGCGGGACCGAGCAGTACTTC.

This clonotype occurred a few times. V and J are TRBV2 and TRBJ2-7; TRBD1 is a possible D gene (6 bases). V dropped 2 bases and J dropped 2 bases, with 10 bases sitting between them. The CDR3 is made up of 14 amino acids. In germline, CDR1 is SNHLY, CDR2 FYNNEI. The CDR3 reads CASSERTGPYEQYV. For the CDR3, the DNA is TGTGCCAGCAGTGAACGTACAGGGCCCTACGAGCAGTACGTC.

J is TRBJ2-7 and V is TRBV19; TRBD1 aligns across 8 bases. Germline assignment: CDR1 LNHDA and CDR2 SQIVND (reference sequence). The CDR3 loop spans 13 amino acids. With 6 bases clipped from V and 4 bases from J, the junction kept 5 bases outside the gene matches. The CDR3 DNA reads TGTGCCAGTAGGGCGGACAGGGAGTACGAGCAGTACTTC. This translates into CASRADREYEQYF.

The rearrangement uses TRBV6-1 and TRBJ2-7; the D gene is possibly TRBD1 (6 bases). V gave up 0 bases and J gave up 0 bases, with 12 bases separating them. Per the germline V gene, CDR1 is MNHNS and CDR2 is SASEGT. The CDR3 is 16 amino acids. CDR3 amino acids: CASSEAITGFSYEQYF. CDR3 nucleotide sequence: TGTGCCAGCAGTGAAGCTATTACAGGGTTCTCCTACGAGCAGTACTTC.